The clone carrying this T cell receptor beta chain showed up just a few times. Its antigen is unidentified. This CDR3 is 14 amino acids long. Trimming removed 3 bases from V and 2 bases from J; junction bases left unmatched: 1. CDR1 is MGHRA, CDR2 YSYEKL, per germline. Per sample, the assay covered 85,000 to 100,000 TCR templates. Profiled with immunoSEQ multiplex PCR; TCRdb holds only in-frame clones, not every one. Here the sample spans about 63,000 clones, roughly 85% being singletons. The sample is drawn from a study of siplizumab effects on memory and regulatory T cells. Study-level findings and limits: Unstimulated subsets were the mapping target of only a minor fraction of alloreactive clones. Alloreactive CD4+ clones that could be mapped were on average about 64% Treg-derived with siplizumab, against more than 25% in controls.

The chain uses TRBV4-1 and TRBJ1-2; 9 nucleotides agree with TRBD1. This receptor was identified in a human donor in good health. The sequenced material came from memory CD4+ T cells sorted from blood. As DNA, the CDR3 is TGCGCCAGCAGCCAGGGGACAGGGAACTATGGCTACACCTTC. It is translated as CASSQGTGNYGYTF.